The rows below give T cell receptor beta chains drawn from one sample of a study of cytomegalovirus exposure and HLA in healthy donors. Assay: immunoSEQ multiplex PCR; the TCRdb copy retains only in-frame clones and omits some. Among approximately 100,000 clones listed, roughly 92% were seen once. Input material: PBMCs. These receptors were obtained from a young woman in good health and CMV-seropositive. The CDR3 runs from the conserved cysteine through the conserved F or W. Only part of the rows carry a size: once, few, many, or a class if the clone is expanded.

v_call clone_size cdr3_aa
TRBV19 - CASTGFVGELFF
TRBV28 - CASSVRDREKTKPNYGYTF
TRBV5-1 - CASSLPGVNTGETQYF
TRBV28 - CASRTPWGLAFSEQFF
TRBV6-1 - CASSTGYGSYNEQFF
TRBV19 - CASSIGDRDQPQHF
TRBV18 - CASSAGTVYEQYF
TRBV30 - CAWRGGSGRASNPYNEQFF
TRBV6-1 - CASSEAGVGYGYTF
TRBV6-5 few CASSLNGARGGGYTF
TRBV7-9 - CASSYRDRDYNEQFF
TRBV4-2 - CASSTRLAGDEQFF
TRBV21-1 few CASSFQGEQFF
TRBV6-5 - CASSRQGFGEKLFF
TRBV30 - CAWSVNRGNYGYTF
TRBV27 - CASSLGSLNEQYF
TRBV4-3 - CASSLDSSSFGYTF
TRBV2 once CASTAVQETQYF
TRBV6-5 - CASSDGQTDTQYF
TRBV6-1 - CASSEGQGFYEQYF
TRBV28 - CASRGGLAGLYEQYF
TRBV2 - CASKPTGGNPEQYF
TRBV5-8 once CASSGSGGGISGNTIYF
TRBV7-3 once CASSPYTGGADTQYF
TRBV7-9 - CASSSPAYSYNEQFF
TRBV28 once CASRPGGIEVGDTQYF
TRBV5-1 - CASSAITGSYYEQYF
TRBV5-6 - CASTRDRGGEQFF
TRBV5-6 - CASSLGLYSGANVLTF
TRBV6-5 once CASSPGTGGSGEQFF
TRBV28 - CASSLGITSGAYEQYF